What follows describes a single T cell receptor (beta chain). The sample holds a few counts of this clonotype. The antigen it recognizes is unknown. No clone much larger than this one lies a single base away; base qualities are absent. The library was built by means of 5' RACE. The reads were generated on an Illumina HiSeq 2500. A second PCR of about 7 to 12 cycles was run with a J-beta primer mix and a sample-barcoded 5' primer. Each TCR beta cDNA molecule received a unique molecular identifier from a template-switch 5' adaptor carrying 12 random nucleotides. Each sample yielded at least 2.5 million CDR3-containing paired-end reads. The Mint cDNA synthesis kit, primed by a TRBC-specific oligonucleotide, was used to synthesize first-strand cDNA from all RNA. Following uracil-DNA glycosylase treatment, all cDNA underwent a first 18-cycle PCR with the universal primers M1SS and BC2_uni_R. As for how the authors treated the data: Each sample was normalized by randomly selecting 1 million high-quality reads, each carrying a distinct molecular identifier. Reads sharing molecular identifiers were discarded rather than binned into consensus sequences. MiTCR, run with a Q25 quality threshold and the strictest error-elimination algorithm, handled CDR3 identification, clonotype clustering and error correction. A nonparametric unseen species model using Euler transformation provided a lower-bound estimate of total TCR beta diversity. TCRdb cleaned the public reads at Q25 with fastp, built clones with MiXCR and kept in-frame beta chains. Merged by CDR3 protein, the rows form single entries marked with the most common genes and DNA. The V and J calls were not made by the authors but by TCRdb's processing. The table for this sample lists approximately 780,000 distinct CDR3 sequences; about 26% of them were counted only once. Jointly, the top ten make up over 2.5% of the sample.

Reading from cysteine to phenylalanine, the CDR3 counts 14 amino acids. The read is trimmed to its CDR3 DNA, 42 bases read in frame from base 1. V loses 7 bases of germline sequence and J loses 0 bases, and the interval between the two ends is 10 bases. Per the germline V gene (reference sequence), SGHKS is the CDR1 and YYEKEE is the CDR2. The approximately 39 donors, aged about 6 to 90 years, were systemically healthy Caucasian individuals from Russia. Each donor gave roughly 9.5 milliliters of peripheral blood, collected into EDTA-treated Vacutainer tubes. Ficoll-Paque density-gradient centrifugation was used to isolate PBMCs, with at least 6 million obtained per sample. Trizol reagent was used to extract total RNA from the PBMCs, yielding at least 5.5 micrograms per sample. For every donor, an aliquot of PBMCs went through flow cytometry to measure the percentages of naive CD45RAhigh/CD27high T cells.

This sample was included in a study of blood T cells in healthy people across ages (dated by TCRdb to 2013 to 2016). About the study as a whole: In model experiments, roughly one uniquely barcoded TCR beta cDNA molecule per two T cells was captured by template switching. Age-related changes in TCR beta repertoire diversity were measured in the study by deep sequencing normalized with unique cDNA molecular identifiers. Donors were grouped into four age groups: young (average roughly 17 years), middle-aged (39), aged (approximately 67) and long-lived (less than 85). Using the same blood draw, the study looked at two additional independent replicas of 1 million unique cDNA reads for two donors, one aged 18 to 30 and the other aged 80 or older. General conclusions and limits of the study: There was a strong correlation between observed TCR beta diversity and the percentage of naive T cells measured by flow cytometry. As age increased, observed TCR beta diversity per million T cells dropped in a roughly linear way, and a significant reduction was already evident by age 40. Estimates of total diversity from one million sequenced T cells were regarded as lower bounds and underestimates. Compared with the aged group, the long-lived group had more naive CD4+ T cells, fewer expanded clones and increased TCR diversity, a pattern suggesting age selection. Because the CMV infection status of the donors was unknown, age-related changes in expanded clonotypes may potentially have been confounded. Since profiling was done on bulk unsorted PBMCs, naive and antigen-experienced compartments could not be conclusively compared.

These data also featured in a second study, about T cells of mothers and their children. The second investigation adds: The donors were nine systemically healthy Caucasian individuals, made up of three mothers and their six children. cDNA synthesis consumed the entire amount of extracted RNA, loaded at approximately 1.6 ug RNA in each 15 ul reaction. In the second PCR, the M1S primer introduced both the sample barcodes and 2-4 random nucleotides. Over 9.5 million TCR beta CDR3 reads were obtained for each mother, and 3 million to 3.5 million reads were obtained for each child. Thymic selection shapes the output of TCR recombination in a similar way in related and unrelated pairs, and inherited differences have a minor effect. Normalized repertoire overlap was always slightly but never significantly higher in related than unrelated mother-child pairs. Persistent microchimeric T cell clones were not detected, at a sensitivity of around 100 clones per million clonotypes. In the study, deep NGS was used to compare the TCR beta repertoires of mothers and children, and features distinguishing related mother-child pairs from unrelated individuals were sought. On average, the children were roughly 10 +/- 4 years old, while the mothers were about 40 +/- 4 years old. Libraries were sequenced on Illumina HiSeq 2000 with 100+100 nt paired-end reads after adapter ligation with NEBNext reagents. To prevent cross-contamination, the mother and child libraries were prepared a month apart and were sequenced in separate runs. Between roughly 450,000 and 2,200,000 distinct TCR beta clonotypes were identified per donor. Naive TCR beta clonotypes were estimated from low-frequency clonotypes matched to each donor's FACS-determined naive share, without sorting.

The receptor chain draws on TRBV5-5 and TRBJ1-4; no confident D gene assignment can be made. What was sequenced was blood. This TCR was recovered from a boy aged 5-17 years in good health. The CDR3 protein sequence reads: CASATAATNEKLFF. The DNA sequence reads TGTGCCAGCGCTACAGCTGCAACTAATGAAAAACTGTTTTTT.